This T cell receptor (beta chain) was captured in a study of blood T cell repertoires in COVID-19. In the study overall: Researchers got acute and convalescent COVID-19 samples from the United States, Italy and Spain. From T cells, B-cell-depleted T cells, or PBMCs came the material, which was cDNA or gDNA.

Original processing notes: Estimates of nucleated cell counts were drawn from the amplification of reference gene primers. Libraries were prepared by immunoSEQ multiplex PCR; TCRdb keeps only in-frame clonotypes and omits some of them. That table is the source of V, J and clone size, and D and trimming were worked out from the DNA. The data show around 130,000 clones, 90% seen once. This CDR3 region has 12 residues. CDR1 SNHLY and CDR2 FYNNEI come from the germline V gene. V lost 8 bases, J lost 4 bases, and 11 bases lay in between. The chain uses TRBV2 and TRBJ1-2, with D tentatively TRBD1 (5 bases). The specimen sequenced was peripheral blood. The TCR comes from a man in his fifties or sixties with active COVID-19. CDR3 loop: CASAGQSYGYTF. The DNA of the CDR3 is TGTGCCAGCGCGGGGCAGTCCTATGGCTACACCTTC.